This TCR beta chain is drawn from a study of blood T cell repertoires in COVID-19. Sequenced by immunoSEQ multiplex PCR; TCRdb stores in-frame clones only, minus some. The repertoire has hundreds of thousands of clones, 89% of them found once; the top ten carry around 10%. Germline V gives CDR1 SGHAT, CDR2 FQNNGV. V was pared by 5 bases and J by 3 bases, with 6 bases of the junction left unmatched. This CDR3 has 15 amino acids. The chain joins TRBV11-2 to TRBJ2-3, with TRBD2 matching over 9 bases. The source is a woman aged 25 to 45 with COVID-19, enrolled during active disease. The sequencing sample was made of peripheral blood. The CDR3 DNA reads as TGTGCCAGCAGCCCCGCGGGGGGGCGTACAGATACGCAGTATTTT. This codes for CASSPAGGRTDTQYF.